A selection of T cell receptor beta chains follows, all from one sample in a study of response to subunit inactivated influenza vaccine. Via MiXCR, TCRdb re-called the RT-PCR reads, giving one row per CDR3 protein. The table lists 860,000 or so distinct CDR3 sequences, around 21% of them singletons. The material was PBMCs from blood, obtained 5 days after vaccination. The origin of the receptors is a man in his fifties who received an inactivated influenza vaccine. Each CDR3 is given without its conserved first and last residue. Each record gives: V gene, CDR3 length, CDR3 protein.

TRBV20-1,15,SAREDRGQSGANVLT
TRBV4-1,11,ASSKASTDTQY
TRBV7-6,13,ASRRTTGQGAEAF
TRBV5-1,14,ASSLVRTSGTDTQY
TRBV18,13,ASSPEGLAAFEQF
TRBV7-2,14,ASSPPPHRAKNIQY
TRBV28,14,ASTPMTISGANVLT
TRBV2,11,ASRGEINQPQH
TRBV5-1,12,ASSHRAQSETQY
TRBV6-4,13,ASSPLAGEGNEQF
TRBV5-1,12,ASSRRGGTDTQY
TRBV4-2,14,ASSQEAQRGYYEQY
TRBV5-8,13,ASSGRAGLNEKLF
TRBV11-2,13,ASSLGTRVRETQY
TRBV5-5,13,ASSLVGQRSYEQY
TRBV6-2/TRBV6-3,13,ASRPSGYSTDTQY
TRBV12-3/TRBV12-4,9,ASSSSGTQY
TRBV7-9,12,ASTRGQGVETQY
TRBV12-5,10,ASGQTGGGYT
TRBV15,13,ATSRDRLKNQPQH
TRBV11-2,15,ASSPGPLVSVYNEQF
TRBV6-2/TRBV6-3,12,ASSIPGTAYGYT
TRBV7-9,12,ASSFVTGHYEQY
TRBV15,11,ATSRSGQGKQF
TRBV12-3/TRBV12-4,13,ASFPEVLRADTQY
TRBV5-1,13,ASRLGQGLQETQY
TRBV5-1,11,ASKSGGLDEQF